The clone carrying this T cell receptor (beta chain) was picked up many times. The antigen remains unidentified. This record belongs to a study of T cells after yellow fever vaccination. General study findings and limits: Secondary responses were weaker yet peaked faster, day 5 versus 15.

Each CDR3 protein gets one entry after TCRdb re-called the 5' RACE reads with MiXCR. In the table there are about 320,000 distinct CDR3 sequences, approximately 4.5% of which are singletons. Germline V gene data show CDR1 as KGHSH and CDR2 as LQKENI. This CDR3 spans 14 amino acids. Between the trimmed V and J ends, which lost 3 bases and 2 bases, there was a span of 10 bases. The sequence came from a young man who received the YFV17D yellow fever vaccine. Sequenced material: PBMCs, taken 15 days after the yellow fever booster vaccination. The chain carries TRBV18 and TRBJ2-5; D is unclear. The CDR3 spells CASSPWGLQETQYF. For the CDR3, the DNA is TGTGCCAGCTCACCCTGGGGTTTACAAGAGACCCAGTACTTC. The full variable domain, its missing parts supplied by reference TRBV18 and TRBJ2-5, is NAGVMQNPRHLVRRRGQEARLRCSPMKGHSHVYWYRQLPEEGLKFMVYLQKENIIDESGMPKERFSAEFPKEGPSILRIQQVVRGDSAAYFCASSPWGLQETQYFGPGTRLLVL.